The source of this TCR beta chain is a study of shared clonotypes between healthy human individuals. Trimming shortened V by 3 bases and J by 2 bases, and 11 bases separated the two germline ends. This CDR3 has 14 amino acids. Germline CDR1 SEHNR, CDR2 FQNEAQ (reference sequence). The authors ran the assay at deep level. Method: immunoSEQ multiplex PCR; TCRdb's copy keeps in-frame clones and lacks some. The data show about 680,000 clones, 60% to 75% seen once. With respect to this clone: Distinct nucleotide sequences in the sample also encode this CDR3.

This clonotype was obtained from a woman younger than 45 in good health. The sequenced sample was memory CD4+ T cells sorted from blood. Subset noted: CD45RA-negative fraction. This chain joins TRBV7-9 and TRBJ2-7; maybe TRBD2 (5 bases). The CDR3 region is CASSLEAATYEQYF. In DNA form, the CDR3 reads TGTGCCAGCAGCTTGGAGGCCGCCACCTACGAGCAGTACTTC.